This TCR beta chain was captured by sequencing in a study of cytomegalovirus exposure and HLA in healthy donors. General study findings and limits: Researchers counted over 150 TCR beta chains as cytomegalovirus-associated.

About this clone: Antigen specificity is unknown.

Germline V gene sequence: CDR1 LNHDA, CDR2 SQIVND (reference sequence). The CDR3 length is 15 residues. The V and J ends lost 5 bases and 1 base respectively, with 12 bases between them. The study ran its PCR with 60 Vbeta and 13 Jbeta primers. Profiled with immunoSEQ multiplex PCR; TCRdb holds only in-frame clones, not every one. There are about 160,000 clones in the sample; around 80% occur only once, and roughly 1.6% lies in the top ten. The clonotype originates from a man aged 40-49 years in good health and CMV-seronegative. This chain joins TRBV19 and TRBJ1-5; D is undetermined. The sequenced sample consisted of PBMCs. The CDR3 DNA reads as TGTGCCAGTAGTCACCTGCAGTCCAGCAATCAGCCCCAGCATTTT. It specifies CASSHLQSSNQPQHF.